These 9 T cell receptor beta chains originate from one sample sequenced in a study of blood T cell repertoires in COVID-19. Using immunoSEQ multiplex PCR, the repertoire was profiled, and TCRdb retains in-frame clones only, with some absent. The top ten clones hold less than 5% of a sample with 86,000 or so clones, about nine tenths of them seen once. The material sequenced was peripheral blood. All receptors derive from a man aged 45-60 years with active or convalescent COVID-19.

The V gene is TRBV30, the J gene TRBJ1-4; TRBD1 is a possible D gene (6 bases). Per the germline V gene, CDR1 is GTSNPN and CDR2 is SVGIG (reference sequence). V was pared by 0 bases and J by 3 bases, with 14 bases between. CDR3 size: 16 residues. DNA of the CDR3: TGTGCCTGGAGTGTAGGGCTCGCAGGGGCTAATGAAAAACTGTTTTTT. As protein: CAWSVGLAGANEKLFF.

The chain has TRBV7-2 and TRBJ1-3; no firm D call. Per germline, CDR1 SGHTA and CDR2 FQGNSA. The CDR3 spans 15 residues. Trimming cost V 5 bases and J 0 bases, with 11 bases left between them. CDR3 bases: TGTGCCAGCAGCACGACGGGAAGCTCTGGAAACACCATATATTTT. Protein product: CASSTTGSSGNTIYF.

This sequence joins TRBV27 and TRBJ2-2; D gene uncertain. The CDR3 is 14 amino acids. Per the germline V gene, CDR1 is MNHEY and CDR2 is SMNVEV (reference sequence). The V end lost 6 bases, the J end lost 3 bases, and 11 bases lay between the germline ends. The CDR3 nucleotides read TGTGCCAGCAGACTCATCCCGGACACCGGGGAGCTGTTTTTT. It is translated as CASRLIPDTGELFF.

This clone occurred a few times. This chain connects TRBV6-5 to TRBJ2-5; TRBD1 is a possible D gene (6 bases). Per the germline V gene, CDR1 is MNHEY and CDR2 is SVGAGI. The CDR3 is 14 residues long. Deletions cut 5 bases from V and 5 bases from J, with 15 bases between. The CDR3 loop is CASSRQVSGETQYF. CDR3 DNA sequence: TGTGCCAGCAGTAGACAGGTATCTGGGGAGACCCAGTACTTC.

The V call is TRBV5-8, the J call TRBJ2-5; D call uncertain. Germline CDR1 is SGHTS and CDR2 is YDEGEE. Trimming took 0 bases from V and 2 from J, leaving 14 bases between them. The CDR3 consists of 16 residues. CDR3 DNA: TGTGCCAGCAGCTTGGGCACAGCCTCTCTTCAAGAGACCCAGTACTTC. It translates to CASSLGTASLQETQYF.

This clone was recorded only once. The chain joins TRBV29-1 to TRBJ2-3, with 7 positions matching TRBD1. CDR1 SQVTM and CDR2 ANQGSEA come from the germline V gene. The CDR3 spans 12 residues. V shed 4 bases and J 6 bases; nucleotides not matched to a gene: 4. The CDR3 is CSVGGGSDTQYF. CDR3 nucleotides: TGCAGCGTTGGAGGGGGCAGCGATACGCAGTATTTT.

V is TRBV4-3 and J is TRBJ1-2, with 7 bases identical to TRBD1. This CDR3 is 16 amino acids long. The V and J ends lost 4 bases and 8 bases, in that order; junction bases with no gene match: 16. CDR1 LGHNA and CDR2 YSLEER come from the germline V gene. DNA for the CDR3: TGCGCCAGCAGCCGACAGATACAGGGGTCGTCTAGCGGCTACACCTTC. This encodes CASSRQIQGSSSGYTF.

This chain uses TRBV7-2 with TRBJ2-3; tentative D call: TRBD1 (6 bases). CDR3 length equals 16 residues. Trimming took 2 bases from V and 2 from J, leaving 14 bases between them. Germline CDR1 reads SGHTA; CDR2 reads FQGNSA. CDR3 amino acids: CASSLRGTLPTDTQYF. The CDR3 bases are TGTGCCAGCAGCTTAAGGGGGACACTGCCCACAGATACGCAGTATTTT.

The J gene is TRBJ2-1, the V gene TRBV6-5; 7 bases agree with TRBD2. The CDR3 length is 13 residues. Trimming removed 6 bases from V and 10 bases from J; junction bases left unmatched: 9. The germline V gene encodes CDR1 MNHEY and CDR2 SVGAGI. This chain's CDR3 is CASSYGGGREQFF. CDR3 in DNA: TGTGCCAGCAGCTATGGGGGGGGACGCGAGCAGTTCTTC.